One T cell receptor beta chain is described in this entry. These data come from a study of cytomegalovirus exposure and HLA in healthy donors. The PCR employed 60 Vbeta primers together with 13 Jbeta primers. Data came from immunoSEQ multiplex PCR; TCRdb stores just in-frame clones and leaves some out. The top ten clones hold around 10% of a sample with 120,000 to 150,000 clones, 70% to 80% of them seen once. This CDR3 is 15 amino acids long. Deletions cut 0 bases from V and 3 bases from J, with 10 bases between. Germline V gene data show CDR1 as SGDLS and CDR2 as YYNGEE. The chain links TRBV9 to TRBJ2-1, with D uncertain. The material sequenced was PBMCs. This TCR was recovered from a woman aged 50 to 60 in good health and CMV-seropositive. In nucleotides, the CDR3 is TGTGCCAGCAGCGTAGCTCCCCTCTACTACAATGAGCAGTTCTTC. Amino acid sequence: CASSVAPLYYNEQFF.